This T cell receptor beta chain was found in a study of blood T cells in healthy people across ages. The CDR3 consists of 16 residues. Trimming removed 1 base from V and 4 bases from J, with 16 bases in between. A second 7 to 11 cycle PCR used barcoded and J-beta primers. No fewer than 3 million CDR3-containing paired-end reads came from each sample. TCRdb fed the 5' RACE reads into MiXCR, producing one record per CDR3 protein. The top ten clones hold approximately 15% of a sample with approximately 810,000 distinct CDR3 sequences, less than 35% of them seen once. Each donor's blood draw was approximately 10 milliliters of peripheral blood. With regard to this clonotype: A read error may explain this, as a much larger clone is one base away.

This clonotype originated in a woman of 80 years or more in good health. The chain carries TRBV12-3 or TRBV12-4 and TRBJ2-5; possible D gene TRBD1, 6 bases. Sequencing used blood. The CDR3 sequence: CASSLVYTGLRETQYF. The CDR3, as DNA: TGTGCCAGCAGTTTAGTATATACAGGGTTGCGAGAGACCCAGTACTTC.